The 8 T cell receptor beta chains below all came from one sample that was sequenced in a study of blood T cells in healthy people across ages (dated by TCRdb to the mid-2010s). Receptor amplification or capture employed 5' RACE. The reads were generated on an Illumina HiSeq 2500. A second PCR of about 7 to 12 cycles was performed with a sample-barcoded 5' primer and a J-beta primer mix. TCRdb's own reprocessing of the public reads used fastp at Q25 and MiXCR and kept productive beta chains. Each entry merges the rows of one CDR3 protein and shows their most common DNA and genes. The sample has 800,000 to 950,000 distinct CDR3 sequences on record, 48% of them singletons. Of the sample, around 15% falls within the top ten clones. Sequencing input: blood. The source of these receptors is a man aged 25-45 years in good health.

This chain links TRBV27 with TRBJ2-1, with 7 bases lining up with TRBD2. Matching the DNA end better, TRBJ2-7 makes the J call doubtful. The CDR3 loop spans 17 amino acids. CDR1 MNHEY and CDR2 SMNVEV come from the germline V gene (reference sequence). The CDR3 DNA sequence: TGTGCCAGCAGTTTACCCAGTGGCGGGAGCTCCTACAATGAGCAGTACTTC. Translation: CASSLPSGGSSYNEQYF.

This clonotype was seen more than once but under ten times. CDR3 bases: TGTGCCAGCAGCTCCCACAGGGATGACTATGGCTACACCTTC. This gives the protein CASSSHRDDYGYTF. The rearrangement links TRBV27 to TRBJ1-2; D is perhaps TRBD1 (6 bases). The germline V gene encodes CDR1 MNHEY and CDR2 SMNVEV (reference sequence). Trimming stripped 6 bases from V and 3 bases from J, with 14 bases between. This CDR3 region has 14 residues.

CDR3 bases: TGTGCCAGCTCACCGGGGGCTGAAGACCAAGAGACCCAGTACTTC. This gives the protein CASSPGAEDQETQYF. The rearrangement uses TRBV18 and TRBJ2-5, with a possible D match to TRBD1 (6 bases). Trimming took off 3 bases at V and 0 bases at J, with 11 bases between the two ends. The CDR3 has 15 amino acids. Germline V CDR1 and CDR2: KGHSH, LQKENI.

This clonotype was counted between two and nine times. The CDR3 here is CAIMGIRTDTQYF. CDR3 DNA sequence: TGTGCCATCATGGGGATACGCACAGATACGCAGTATTTT. The rearrangement joins TRBV10-3 to TRBJ2-3; unclear D gene. Trimming pared 7 bases from V and 1 base from J, leaving 9 bases between. The CDR3 runs to 13 residues. In germline, CDR1 is ENHRY, CDR2 SYGVKD.

The CDR3 bases are TGTGCCAGTTCTCAGGGGGACAGGGTTCGTCTCGAGCAGTACTTC. It is translated as CASSQGDRVRLEQYF. The rearrangement joins TRBV6-6 to TRBJ2-7; 9 bases map to TRBD1. V was pared by 9 bases and J by 6 bases, with 15 bases of the junction left unmatched. Germline V gene lookup returns CDR1 MNHNY and CDR2 SVGAGI (reference sequence). This CDR3 region has 15 residues.

The V and J genes are TRBV7-6 and TRBJ2-4, with D perhaps TRBD1 or TRBD2 (5 bases each). Per the germline V gene, CDR1 is SGHVS and CDR2 is FNYEAQ. The V and J ends lost 2 bases and 13 bases respectively, with 18 bases between them. The CDR3 is 14 amino acids. The CDR3 coding sequence is TGTGCCAGCAGCTTATCTCAAGAACTGGGGGAGCAGTACTTC. It translates to CASSLSQELGEQYF. The full variable domain, its missing parts supplied by reference TRBV7-6 and TRBJ2-4, is GAGVSQSPRYKVTKRGQDVALRCDPISGHVSLYWYRQALGQGPEFLTYFNYEAQQDKSGLPNDRFSAERPEGSISTLTIQRTEQRDSAMYRCASSLSQELGEQYFGAGTRLSVL.

The rearrangement joins TRBV5-1 to TRBJ2-3; D possibly corresponds to TRBD1 (5 bases). The CDR3 extends over 15 amino acids. V was clipped by 0 bases and J by 2 bases, with 10 bases between them. CDR1 SGHRS and CDR2 YFSETQ come from the germline V gene. The CDR3, as DNA: TGCGCCAGCAGCTTGGTCGGACAACTCACAGATACGCAGTATTTT. Translating gives CASSLVGQLTDTQYF.

This clonotype has a count of ten or more. It may be a read error: a sequence one base away is much more abundant. V and J are TRBV29-1 and TRBJ2-5; 7 bases map to TRBD1. CDR1 and CDR2 from the germline V gene are SQVTM and ANQGSEA. The junction had 16 bases not matched to a gene; V was cut back by 1 base and J by 11 bases. The CDR3 runs to 15 residues. CDR3 DNA: TGCAGCGTTGAAGTTTGGGACAGCAATTACAATGAGCAGTACTTC. Protein product: CSVEVWDSNYNEQYF.